The present T cell receptor (beta chain) was sequenced within a study of tumor-infiltrating lymphocytes in primary liver carcinoma. Study-level information: Tumors, staged T1-T3 N0M0, spanned about 4.2 to 10 cm. Study-level points and caveats: Relative to tumor region pairs, the tumor-adjacent and tumor-blood pairs showed overlap that was lower.

From about 0.5 ug of total RNA, TCR beta-specific cDNA was reverse-transcribed using a constant-region primer. Nested multiplex PCR, run for three rounds with slightly modified ARM-PCR, yielded TCR beta libraries. TRBV1-TRBV30 forward and Cbeta reverse primers drove the first two approximately 10-cycle rounds. TCRdb fed the multiplex PCR reads into MiXCR, producing one record per CDR3 protein. This table holds roughly 50,000 distinct CDR3 sequences, 60% to 75% found once. Of note for this clonotype: Its antigen is still unknown. The junction and the germline gene differ at one end; a read error may be behind it.

Investigators took RNA and DNA out together from about 20-30 mg of unsorted bulk tissue. The germline gives CDR1 SGHRS, CDR2 YFSETQ. This CDR3 region has 16 residues. Sequencing was done on a sample of liver tumor tissue from sampling region 2. Subset noted: tumor region T2, inferior pole. This clonotype originated in a man aged 35-49 years with primary liver carcinoma and hepatitis B virus infection. The chain joins TRBV5-1 to TRBJ2-7; the D gene is possibly TRBD2 (6 bases). The CDR3 protein is CASSPGTCVHGAEQHF. The CDR3 DNA reads TGCGCCAGCAGCCCCGGGACTTGCGTACACGGTGCCGAGCAGCACTTC.